These 15 T cell receptor beta chains were sequenced from one sample in a study of T cell changes during pregnancy in multiple sclerosis. The assay was immunoSEQ multiplex PCR, and TCRdb's table has in-frame clones only and misses some. The sample consists of under 55,000 clones, approximately 94% of them appearing once. Sequenced here: CD4+ T cells from peripheral blood mononuclear cells, sampled in the third trimester of pregnancy. The receptor set was obtained from a female donor with multiple sclerosis, enrolled in a pregnancy study.

The chain recombines TRBV10-3 with TRBJ2-1; perhaps TRBD1 as D (5 bases). The CDR3 runs to 13 residues. V gave up 6 bases and J gave up 3 bases, with 9 bases separating them. CDR1 is ENHRY and CDR2 is SYGVKD in the germline V gene. The CDR3 coding sequence is TGTGCCATCAGACCCGACAGCTACAATGAGCAGTTCTTC. Protein: CAIRPDSYNEQFF.

The CDR3 nucleotides are TGTGCCAGCAGCTTAACGGTCGGCACAGATACGCAGTATTTT. Translated, it gives CASSLTVGTDTQYF. V and J are TRBV11-2 and TRBJ2-3; no clear D. V was clipped by 2 bases and J by 1 base, with 7 bases between them. The germline V gene encodes CDR1 SGHAT and CDR2 FQNNGV. The CDR3 spans 14 residues.

This clone was seen once. The CDR3 region is CASTEYLSGSTDTQYF. The CDR3 DNA follows: TGTGCCAGTACCGAATATCTTAGCGGTAGCACAGATACGCAGTATTTT. The J gene is TRBJ2-3, the V gene TRBV19; perhaps TRBD2 as D (6 bases). V was shortened by 7 bases and J by 0 bases, with 17 bases between the two germline ends. The CDR3 contains 16 residues. Per the germline V gene, CDR1 is LNHDA and CDR2 is SQIVND (reference sequence).

The chain carries TRBV7-9 and TRBJ1-6; 10 nucleotides agree with TRBD1. Trimming cost V 5 bases and J 8 bases; bases outside gene matches: 6. Germline V gene sequence: CDR1 SEHNR, CDR2 FQNEAQ (reference sequence). The CDR3 is 15 residues long. The CDR3 loop is CASSPSGTGDSPLHF. The CDR3 bases are TGTGCCAGCAGCCCCTCCGGGACAGGGGATTCACCCCTCCACTTT.

The chain joins TRBV13 to TRBJ2-7; 7 positions match TRBD2. The CDR3 length is 15 residues. CDR1 is PRHDT, CDR2 FYEKMQ, per germline (reference sequence). V dropped 5 bases and J dropped 0; count of bases not matched to a gene: 7. CDR3 nucleotides: TGTGCCAGCAGCAGAAAGCGGGATAGCTCCTACGAGCAGTACTTC. Its translation is CASSRKRDSSYEQYF.

The J gene is TRBJ2-3, the V gene TRBV5-1, with D perhaps TRBD2 (6 bases). The CDR3 totals 15 residues. The V end lost 4 bases, the J end lost 1 base, and 13 bases lay between the germline ends. CDR1 SGHRS and CDR2 YFSETQ come from the germline V gene. This CDR3 is CASSAGTPRTDTQYF. For the CDR3, the DNA is TGCGCCAGCAGCGCCGGGACTCCTCGCACAGATACGCAGTATTTT. Filled out from reference TRBV5-1 and TRBJ2-3, the complete variable domain reads KAGVTQTPRYLIKTRGQQVTLSCSPISGHRSVSWYQQTPGQGLQFLFEYFSETQRNKGNFPGRFSGRQFSNSRSEMNVSTLELGDSALYLCASSAGTPRTDTQYFGPGTRLTVL.

This chain links TRBV5-1 with TRBJ1-2; D remains unclear. The V gene's germline CDR1 is SGHRS and CDR2 YFSETQ. CDR3 length: 16 amino acids. V was clipped by 6 bases and J by 4 bases, with 22 bases between them. Here the CDR3 reads CASTGGQSSSVYGYTF. The CDR3 DNA follows: TGCGCCAGCACTGGCGGGCAATCCTCATCTGTCTATGGCTACACCTTC.

This sequence joins TRBV19 and TRBJ1-5; D might be TRBD1 (5 bases). Trimming shortened V by 2 bases and J by 11 bases, and 13 bases separated the two germline ends. The germline V gene has CDR1 LNHDA and CDR2 SQIVND (reference sequence). This CDR3 region has 13 residues. The CDR3 sequence: CASSITGVRTQHF. The CDR3 coding sequence is TGTGCCAGTAGTATAACGGGGGTTAGGACCCAGCATTTT.

The genes are TRBV5-4 and TRBJ1-4; perhaps TRBD1 as D (6 bases). The CDR3 covers 15 residues. The germline V gene has CDR1 SGHNT and CDR2 YYREEE (reference sequence). V lost 2 bases to trimming and J lost 0 bases, with 8 bases between them. This CDR3 is CASSLQGATNEKLFF. The CDR3 coding sequence is TGTGCCAGCAGCTTACAGGGTGCAACTAATGAAAAACTGTTTTTT.

This clone was observed a single time. The V call is TRBV6-1, the J call TRBJ1-1, with 7 nucleotides matching TRBD1. CDR1 MNHNS and CDR2 SASEGT come from the germline V gene. J was trimmed by 1 base and V by 6 bases; bases with no gene match: 2. CDR3 size: 13 residues. The CDR3 loop is CASRDRRNTEAFF. CDR3 coding DNA: TGTGCCAGCAGGGACAGGAGGAACACTGAAGCTTTCTTT.

This clone has only a few counts. This chain links TRBV4-2 with TRBJ1-5; D gene ambiguous. Trimming removed 0 bases from V and 5 bases from J, with 5 bases in between. The germline V gene has CDR1 LGHNA and CDR2 YNFKEQ. The CDR3 runs to 13 residues. DNA of the CDR3: TGTGCCAGCAGCCAAGAGCGGGATCAGCCCCAGCATTTT. Amino acids: CASSQERDQPQHF.

This clone was seen only once. The V call is TRBV7-3, the J call TRBJ2-1; TRBD2 matches at 8 bases. The J segment lost 7 bases and the V segment lost 3 bases, leaving 8 bases of the junction unmatched. The CDR3 runs 15 residues. Germline CDR1 SGHTA, CDR2 FQGTGA. CDR3 sequence (DNA): TGTGCCAGCAGCTTGGGCGCTAGCGGGTCGAATGAGCAGTTCTTC. Its translation is CASSLGASGSNEQFF.

The chain employs TRBV29-1 and TRBJ2-4, with 8 bases identical to TRBD1. CDR3 length equals 11 residues. The germline V gene encodes CDR1 SQVTM and CDR2 ANQGSEA. J gave up 9 bases and V 4 bases, and 2 bases lay outside the gene matches. CDR3: CSVGTGRIQYF. The CDR3 region has the DNA TGCAGCGTTGGGACAGGGCGCATTCAGTACTTC.

V is TRBV30 and J is TRBJ2-1; a possible D gene is TRBD1 (5 bases). Trimming took off 0 bases at V and 0 bases at J, with 12 bases between the two ends. CDR1 and CDR2 from the germline V gene are GTSNPN and SVGIG (reference sequence). The CDR3 has 16 residues. This chain's CDR3 is CAWSVRGSPSYNEQFF. The DNA for the CDR3 is TGTGCCTGGAGTGTAAGGGGTTCCCCCTCCTACAATGAGCAGTTCTTC.

V is TRBV28 and J is TRBJ1-6; a possible D gene is TRBD1 (6 bases). Trimming removed 9 bases at V and 4 bases at J, with 22 bases between. CDR3 length: 17 residues. Germline V gene data show CDR1 as MDHEN and CDR2 as SYDVKM. The CDR3 reads CASQMPQGLQYNSPLHF. CDR3 in DNA: TGTGCCAGTCAGATGCCACAGGGCCTCCAGTATAATTCACCCCTCCACTTT.